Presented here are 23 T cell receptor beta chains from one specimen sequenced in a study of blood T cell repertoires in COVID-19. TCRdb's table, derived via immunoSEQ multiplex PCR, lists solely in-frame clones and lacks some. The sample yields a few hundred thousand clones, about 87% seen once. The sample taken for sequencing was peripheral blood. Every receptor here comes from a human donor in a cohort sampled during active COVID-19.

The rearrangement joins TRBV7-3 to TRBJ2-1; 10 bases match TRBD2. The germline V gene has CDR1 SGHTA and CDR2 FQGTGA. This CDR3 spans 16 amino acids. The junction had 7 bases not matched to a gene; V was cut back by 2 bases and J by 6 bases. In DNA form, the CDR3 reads TGTGCCAGCAGCTTATCGGCACTAGCGGGATCCAATGAGCAGTTCTTC. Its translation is CASSLSALAGSNEQFF.

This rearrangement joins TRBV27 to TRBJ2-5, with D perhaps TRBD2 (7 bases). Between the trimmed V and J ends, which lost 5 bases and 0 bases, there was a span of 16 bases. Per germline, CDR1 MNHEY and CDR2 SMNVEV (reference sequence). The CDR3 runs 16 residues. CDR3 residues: CASSPKGGSYQETQYF. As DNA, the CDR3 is TGTGCCAGCAGTCCCAAGGGGGGGTCGTACCAAGAGACCCAGTACTTC.

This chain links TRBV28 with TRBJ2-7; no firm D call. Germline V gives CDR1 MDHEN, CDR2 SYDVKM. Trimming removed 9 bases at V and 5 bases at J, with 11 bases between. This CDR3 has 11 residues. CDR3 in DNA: TGTGCCAGTCAAACATTGCACGAGCAGTACTTC. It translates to CASQTLHEQYF.

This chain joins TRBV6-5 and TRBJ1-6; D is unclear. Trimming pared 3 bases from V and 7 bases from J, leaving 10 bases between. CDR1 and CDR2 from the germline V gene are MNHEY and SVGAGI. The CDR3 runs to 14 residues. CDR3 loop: CASSYGPPNSPLHF. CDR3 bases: TGTGCCAGCAGTTATGGCCCCCCGAATTCACCCCTCCACTTT.

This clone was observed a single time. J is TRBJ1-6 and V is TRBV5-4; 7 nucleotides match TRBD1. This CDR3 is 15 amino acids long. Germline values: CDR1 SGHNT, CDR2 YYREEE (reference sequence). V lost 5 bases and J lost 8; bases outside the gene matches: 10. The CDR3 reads CASRKRLTGDSPLHF. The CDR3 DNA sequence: TGTGCCAGCAGAAAAAGGCTCACAGGGGATTCACCCCTCCACTTT.

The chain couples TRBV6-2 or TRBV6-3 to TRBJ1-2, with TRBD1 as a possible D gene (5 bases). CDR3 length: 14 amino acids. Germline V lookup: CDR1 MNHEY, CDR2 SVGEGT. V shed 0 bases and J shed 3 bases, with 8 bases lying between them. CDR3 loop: CASSYSGADYGYTF. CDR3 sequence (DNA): TGTGCCAGCAGTTACTCAGGGGCCGACTATGGCTACACCTTC.

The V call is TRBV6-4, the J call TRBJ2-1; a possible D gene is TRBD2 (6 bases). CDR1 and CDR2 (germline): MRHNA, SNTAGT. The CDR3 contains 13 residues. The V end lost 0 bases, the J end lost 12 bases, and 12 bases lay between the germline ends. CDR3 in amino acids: CASSDSHGSAQFF. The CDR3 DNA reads TGTGCCAGCAGTGACTCCCACGGGAGTGCGCAGTTCTTC.

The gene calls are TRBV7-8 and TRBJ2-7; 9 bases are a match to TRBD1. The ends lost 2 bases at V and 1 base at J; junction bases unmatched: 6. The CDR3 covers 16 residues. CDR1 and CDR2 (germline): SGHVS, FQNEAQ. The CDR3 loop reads CASSLLDRGISYEQYF. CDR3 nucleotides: TGTGCCAGCAGCTTATTGGACAGGGGCATTTCCTACGAGCAGTACTTC.

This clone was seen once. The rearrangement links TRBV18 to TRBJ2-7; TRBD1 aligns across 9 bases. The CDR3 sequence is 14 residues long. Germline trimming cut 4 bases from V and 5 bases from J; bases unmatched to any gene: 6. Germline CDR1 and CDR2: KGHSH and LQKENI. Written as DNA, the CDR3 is TGTGCCAGCTCACGGACGGACAGGGGCCACGAGCAGTACTTC. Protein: CASSRTDRGHEQYF.

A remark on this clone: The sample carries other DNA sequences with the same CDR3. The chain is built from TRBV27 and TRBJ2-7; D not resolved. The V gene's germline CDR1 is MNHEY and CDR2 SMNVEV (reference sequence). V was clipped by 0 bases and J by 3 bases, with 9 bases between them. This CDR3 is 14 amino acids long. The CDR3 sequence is CASSLSPGSYEQYF. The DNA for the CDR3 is TGTGCCAGCAGTTTATCGCCAGGAAGCTACGAGCAGTACTTC.

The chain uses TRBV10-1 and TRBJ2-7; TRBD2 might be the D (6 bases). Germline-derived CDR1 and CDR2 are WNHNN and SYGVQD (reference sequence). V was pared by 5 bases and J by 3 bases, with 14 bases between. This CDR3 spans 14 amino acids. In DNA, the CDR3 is TGCGCCAGCAGTAGAGGGAGGCAGGACTACGAGCAGTACTTC. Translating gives CASSRGRQDYEQYF.

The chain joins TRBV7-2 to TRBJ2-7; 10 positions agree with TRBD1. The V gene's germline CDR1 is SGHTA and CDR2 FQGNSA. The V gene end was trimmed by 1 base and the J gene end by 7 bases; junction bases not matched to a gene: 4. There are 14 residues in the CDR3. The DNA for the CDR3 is TGTGCCAGCAGCTTAGGGGACAGGGGATGGGAGCAGTACTTC. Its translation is CASSLGDRGWEQYF.

CDR3 residues: CASSLVGGPALNEQFF. For the CDR3, the DNA is TGCGCCAGCAGCTTGGTAGGAGGGCCAGCGCTCAATGAGCAGTTCTTC. The chain has TRBV5-1 and TRBJ2-1; D is possibly TRBD2 (6 bases). V lost 0 bases, J lost 6 bases, and 16 bases lay in between. Germline lookup yields CDR1 SGHRS and CDR2 YFSETQ. This CDR3 region has 16 residues.

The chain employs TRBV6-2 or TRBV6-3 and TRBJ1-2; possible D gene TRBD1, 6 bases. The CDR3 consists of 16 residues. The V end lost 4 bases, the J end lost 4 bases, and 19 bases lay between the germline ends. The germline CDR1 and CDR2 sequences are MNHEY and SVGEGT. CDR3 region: CASSLALADRFYGYTF. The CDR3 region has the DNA TGTGCCAGCAGTTTAGCCCTGGCGGACAGATTCTATGGCTACACCTTC.

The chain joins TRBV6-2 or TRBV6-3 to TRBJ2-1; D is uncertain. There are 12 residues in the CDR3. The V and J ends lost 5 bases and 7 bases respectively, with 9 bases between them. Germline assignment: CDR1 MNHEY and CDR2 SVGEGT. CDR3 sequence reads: CASSRRRNEQFF. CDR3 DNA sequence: TGTGCCAGCAGTCGCCGGCGGAATGAGCAGTTCTTC.

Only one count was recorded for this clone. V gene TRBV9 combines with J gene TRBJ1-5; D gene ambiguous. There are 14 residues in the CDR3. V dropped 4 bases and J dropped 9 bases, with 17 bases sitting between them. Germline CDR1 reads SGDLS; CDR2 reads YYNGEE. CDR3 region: CASSPDTFGMPQHF. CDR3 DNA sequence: TGTGCCAGCAGCCCTGACACGTTCGGGATGCCCCAGCATTTT. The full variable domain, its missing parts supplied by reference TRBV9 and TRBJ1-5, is DSGVTQTPKHLITATGQRVTLRCSPRSGDLSVYWYQQSLDQGLQFLIQYYNGEERAKGNILERFSAQQFPDLHSELNLSSLELGDSALYFCASSPDTFGMPQHFGDGTRLSIL.

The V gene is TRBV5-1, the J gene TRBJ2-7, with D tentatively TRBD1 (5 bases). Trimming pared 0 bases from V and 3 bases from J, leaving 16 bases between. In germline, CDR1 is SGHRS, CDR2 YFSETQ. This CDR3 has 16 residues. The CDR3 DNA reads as TGCGCCAGCAGCTTGGACATAGGGGCCCAAAGCTACGAGCAGTACTTC. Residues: CASSLDIGAQSYEQYF.

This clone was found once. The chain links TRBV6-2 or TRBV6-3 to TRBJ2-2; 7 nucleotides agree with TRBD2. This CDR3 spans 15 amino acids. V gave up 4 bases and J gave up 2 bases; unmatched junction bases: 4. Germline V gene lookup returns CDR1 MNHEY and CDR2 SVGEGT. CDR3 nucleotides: TGTGCCAGCAGTTCCCTAGCGGAAAACACCGGGGAGCTGTTTTTT. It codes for CASSSLAENTGELFF.

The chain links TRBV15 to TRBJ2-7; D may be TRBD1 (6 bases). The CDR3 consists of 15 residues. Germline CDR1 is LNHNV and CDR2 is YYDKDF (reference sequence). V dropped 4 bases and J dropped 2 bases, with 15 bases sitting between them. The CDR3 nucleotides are TGTGCCACCAGCACCCCAGGGGCTTCCACCTACGAGCAGTACTTC. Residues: CATSTPGASTYEQYF.

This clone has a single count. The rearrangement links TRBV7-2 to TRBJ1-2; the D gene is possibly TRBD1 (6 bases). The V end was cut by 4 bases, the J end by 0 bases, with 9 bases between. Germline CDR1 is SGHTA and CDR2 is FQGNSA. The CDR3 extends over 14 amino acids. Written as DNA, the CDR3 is TGTGCCAGCAGCTCTCAGGGGACTAACTATGGCTACACCTTC. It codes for CASSSQGTNYGYTF.

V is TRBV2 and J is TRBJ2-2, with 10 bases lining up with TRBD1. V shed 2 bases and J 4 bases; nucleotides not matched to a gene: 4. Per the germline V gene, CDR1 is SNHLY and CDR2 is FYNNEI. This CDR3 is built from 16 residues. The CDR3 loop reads CASSEIGTGATGELFF. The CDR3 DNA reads TGTGCCAGCAGTGAAATAGGGACAGGGGCCACCGGGGAGCTGTTTTTT.

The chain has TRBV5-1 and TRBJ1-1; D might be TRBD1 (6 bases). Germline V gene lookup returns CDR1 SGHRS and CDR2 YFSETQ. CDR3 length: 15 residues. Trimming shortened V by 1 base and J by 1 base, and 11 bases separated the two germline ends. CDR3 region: CASSLQGSGNTEAFF. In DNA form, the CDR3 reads TGCGCCAGCAGCTTGCAGGGGTCGGGGAACACTGAAGCTTTCTTT.

The CDR3 sequence is CASSMGLGASTDTQYF. The CDR3 DNA follows: TGTGCCAGCAGCATGGGACTCGGAGCTAGCACAGATACGCAGTATTTT. This chain uses TRBV7-3 with TRBJ2-3, with D possibly being TRBD2 (6 bases). Germline-derived CDR1 and CDR2 are SGHTA and FQGTGA. Trimming cost V 5 bases and J 0 bases, with 15 bases left between them. This CDR3 has 16 residues.